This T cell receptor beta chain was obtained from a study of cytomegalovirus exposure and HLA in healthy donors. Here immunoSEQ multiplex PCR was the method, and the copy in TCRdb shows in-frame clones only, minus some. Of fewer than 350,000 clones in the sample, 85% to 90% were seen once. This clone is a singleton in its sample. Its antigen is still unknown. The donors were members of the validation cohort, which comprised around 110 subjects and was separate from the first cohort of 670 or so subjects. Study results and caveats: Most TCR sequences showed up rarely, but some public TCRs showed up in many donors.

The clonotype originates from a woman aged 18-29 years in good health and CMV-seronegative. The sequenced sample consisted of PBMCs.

The CDR3 loop is CASSRGPDTYEQYF. CDR3 in DNA: TGTGCCAGCAGCCGGGGTCCTGACACCTACGAGCAGTACTTC. The chain has TRBV27 and TRBJ2-7, with D possibly matching TRBD2 (5 bases). CDR3 length: 14 amino acids. The V gene lost 6 bases and the J gene lost 2 bases, with 14 bases spanning the gap. Looked up from germline, CDR1 is MNHEY and CDR2 is SMNVEV (reference sequence).